Listed below are T cell receptor beta chains from one sample, sequenced in a study of blood T cell repertoires in COVID-19. The assay was immunoSEQ multiplex PCR, and TCRdb's table has in-frame clones only and misses some. The data contain roughly 200,000 clones, just under 80% of them singletons. Sequencing was performed on peripheral blood. These receptors originate from a woman at least 80 years old with active or convalescent COVID-19. Each CDR3 is given with its conserved first and last residue. Only some rows state a clone size, as once, few, many or a class for expanded clones.

clone_size,v_call,cdr3_aa
NA,TRBV6-5,CASSYSGSGGYTF
NA,TRBV2,CASSEEVAVTGYF
few,TRBV3-1/TRBV3-2,CASSYNTGELFF
NA,TRBV29-1,CSAVGTARNTIYF
few,TRBV10-2,CASSESRRQVANQPQHF
NA,TRBV29-1,CSVFGQGGDYGYTF
NA,TRBV28,CASSSGTGVVTYNEQFF
NA,TRBV18,CASSPIAESSYNEQFF
NA,TRBV7-8,CASSLGGDTEAFF
NA,TRBV27,CASSLNPGQPNTEAFF
once,TRBV25-1,CASSENRVGGSPLHF
once,TRBV5-1,CASSLGETQETQYF
NA,TRBV5-1,CASNQRGDFTDTQYF
NA,TRBV5-1,CASKRGAGMGEQFF
few,TRBV5-6,CASSLAGTELNSPLHF
NA,TRBV9,CASSSGTAGNTIYF
NA,TRBV2,CASSEDSGGETQYF
NA,TRBV5-6,CASSTDQGGTEAFF
few,TRBV7-9,CASSFGTGGTYEQYF
few,TRBV19,CASSTSFWGSNEKLFF
NA,TRBV28,CASIGRGDGAFF
NA,TRBV11-2,CASSLAVAQETQYF
NA,TRBV7-9,CASSPQLAGAETQYF
NA,TRBV6-2/TRBV6-3,CASSIPPTNTEAFF
NA,TRBV6-6,CASSSTDTQYF
NA,TRBV25-1,CASRVSGGGGTGELFF
NA,TRBV6-2/TRBV6-3,CASSSPREVEKLFF
once,TRBV12-2,CASRLFTGAGNTIYF
NA,TRBV7-8,CASSARQSNYGYTF
few,TRBV6-5,CASSYSPLAGGGYTF
NA,TRBV6-2/TRBV6-3,CASSYPRTGVGNQPQHF
NA,TRBV27,CASSGLSGTNYGYTF
NA,TRBV19,CASRPRTGTLNTEAFF
many,TRBV6-6,CAIGTGSDSGANVLTF
NA,TRBV5-1,CASSSERGWETQYF
NA,TRBV13,CASSLTPGQGVFDYNTGELFF
NA,TRBV29-1,CSATQSSYEQYF
NA,TRBV9,CASSVDFSGELFF
many,TRBV6-2/TRBV6-3,CASNPTSVLGPPFREQYF
NA,TRBV28,CASGGQQKQFF
NA,TRBV5-1,CASSLVAGNHPLETQYF
NA,TRBV5-1,CASSLGGTVGTDTQYF